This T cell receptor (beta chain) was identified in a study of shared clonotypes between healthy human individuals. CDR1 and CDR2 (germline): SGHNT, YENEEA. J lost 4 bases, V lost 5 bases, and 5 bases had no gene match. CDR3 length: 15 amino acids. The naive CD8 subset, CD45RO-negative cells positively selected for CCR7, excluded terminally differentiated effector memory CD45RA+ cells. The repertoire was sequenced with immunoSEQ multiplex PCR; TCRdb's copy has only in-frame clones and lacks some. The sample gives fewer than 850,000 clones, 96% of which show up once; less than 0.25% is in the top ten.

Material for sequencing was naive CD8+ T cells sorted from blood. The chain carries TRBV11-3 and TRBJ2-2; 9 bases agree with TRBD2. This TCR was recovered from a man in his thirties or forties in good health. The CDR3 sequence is CASSPLAGRTGELFF. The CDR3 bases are TGTGCCAGCAGCCCCCTAGCGGGACGCACCGGGGAGCTGTTTTTT.